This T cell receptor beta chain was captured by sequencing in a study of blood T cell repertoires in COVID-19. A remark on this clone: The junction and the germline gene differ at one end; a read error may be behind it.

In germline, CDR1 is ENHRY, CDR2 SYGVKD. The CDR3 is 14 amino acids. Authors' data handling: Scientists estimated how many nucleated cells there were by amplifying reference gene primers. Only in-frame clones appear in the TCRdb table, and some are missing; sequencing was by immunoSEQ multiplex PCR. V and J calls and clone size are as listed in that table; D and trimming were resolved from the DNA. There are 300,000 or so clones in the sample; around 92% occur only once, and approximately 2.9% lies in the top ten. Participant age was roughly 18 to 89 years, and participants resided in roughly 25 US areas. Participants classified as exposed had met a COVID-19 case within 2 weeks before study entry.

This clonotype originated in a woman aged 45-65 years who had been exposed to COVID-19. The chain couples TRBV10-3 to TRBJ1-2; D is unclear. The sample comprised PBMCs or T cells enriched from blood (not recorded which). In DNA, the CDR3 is TGTGCCATCAGTGCGGGAGCTGCTAAGTATGGCTACACCTTC. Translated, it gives CAISAGAAKYGYTF.